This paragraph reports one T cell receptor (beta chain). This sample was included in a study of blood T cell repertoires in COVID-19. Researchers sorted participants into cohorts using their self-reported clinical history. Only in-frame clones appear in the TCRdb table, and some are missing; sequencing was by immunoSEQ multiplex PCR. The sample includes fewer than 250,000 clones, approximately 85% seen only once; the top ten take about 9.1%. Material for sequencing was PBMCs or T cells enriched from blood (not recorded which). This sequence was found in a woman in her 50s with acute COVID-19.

CDR3 sequence reads: CASSHALGGPSTDTQYF. As DNA, the CDR3 is TGTGCCAGCAGCCACGCCCTCGGCGGGCCTAGCACAGATACGCAGTATTTT. The gene calls are TRBV3-1 (or the pseudogene TRBV3-2) and TRBJ2-3, with D tentatively TRBD2 (5 bases). The CDR3 totals 17 residues. Germline V lookup: CDR1 LGHDT, CDR2 YNNKEL (reference sequence). V was pared by 3 bases and J by 0 bases, with 16 bases between.